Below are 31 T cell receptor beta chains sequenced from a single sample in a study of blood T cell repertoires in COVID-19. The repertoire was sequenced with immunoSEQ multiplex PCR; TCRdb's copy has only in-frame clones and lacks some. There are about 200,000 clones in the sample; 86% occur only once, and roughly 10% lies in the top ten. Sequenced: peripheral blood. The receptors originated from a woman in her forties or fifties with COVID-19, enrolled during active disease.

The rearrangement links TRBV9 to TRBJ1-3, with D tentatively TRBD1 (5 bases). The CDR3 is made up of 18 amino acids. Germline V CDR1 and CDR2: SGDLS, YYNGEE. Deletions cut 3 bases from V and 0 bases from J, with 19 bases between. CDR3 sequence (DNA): TGTGCCAGCAGCGCCCGGGGGTGGGGAGGATCCTCTGGAAACACCATATATTTT. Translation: CASSARGWGGSSGNTIYF.

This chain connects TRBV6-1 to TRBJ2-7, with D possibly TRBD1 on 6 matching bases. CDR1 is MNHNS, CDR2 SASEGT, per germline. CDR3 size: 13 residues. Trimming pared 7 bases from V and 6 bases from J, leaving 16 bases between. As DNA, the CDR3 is TGTGCCAGCAACCCCAACAGGGCTGGCGAGCAGTACTTC. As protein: CASNPNRAGEQYF.

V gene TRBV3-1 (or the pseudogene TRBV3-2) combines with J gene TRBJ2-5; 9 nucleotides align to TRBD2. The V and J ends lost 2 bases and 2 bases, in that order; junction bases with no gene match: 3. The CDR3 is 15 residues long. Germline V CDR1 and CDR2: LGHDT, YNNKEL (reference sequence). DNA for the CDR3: TGTGCCAGCAGCCAACCCACTAGCGGGCAAGAGACCCAGTACTTC. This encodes CASSQPTSGQETQYF.

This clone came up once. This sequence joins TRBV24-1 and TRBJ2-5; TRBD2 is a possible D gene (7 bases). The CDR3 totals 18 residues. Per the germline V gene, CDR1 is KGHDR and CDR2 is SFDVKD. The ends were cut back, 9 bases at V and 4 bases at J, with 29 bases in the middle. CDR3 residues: CATSLSGGLAVLGETQYF. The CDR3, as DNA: TGTGCCACCTCTTTATCGGGGGGCTTAGCCGTTTTGGGAGAGACCCAGTACTTC.

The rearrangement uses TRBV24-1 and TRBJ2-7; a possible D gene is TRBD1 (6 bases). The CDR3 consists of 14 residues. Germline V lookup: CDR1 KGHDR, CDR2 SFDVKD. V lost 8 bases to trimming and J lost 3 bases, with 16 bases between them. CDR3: CATILTGSHYEQYF. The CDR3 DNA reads TGTGCCACCATCCTGACAGGTTCACACTACGAGCAGTACTTC.

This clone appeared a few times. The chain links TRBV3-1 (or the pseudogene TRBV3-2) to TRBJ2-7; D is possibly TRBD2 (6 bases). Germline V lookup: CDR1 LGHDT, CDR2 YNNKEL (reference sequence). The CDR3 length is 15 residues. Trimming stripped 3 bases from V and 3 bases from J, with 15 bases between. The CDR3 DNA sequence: TGTGCCAGCAGCCACACCGGGACTCCTAACTACGAGCAGTACTTC. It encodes CASSHTGTPNYEQYF.

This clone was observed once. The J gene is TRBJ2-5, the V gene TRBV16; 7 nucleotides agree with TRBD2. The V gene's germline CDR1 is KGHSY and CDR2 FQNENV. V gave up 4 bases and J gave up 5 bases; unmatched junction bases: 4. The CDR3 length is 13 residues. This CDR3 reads CASSLKRGETQYF. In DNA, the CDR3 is TGTGCCAGCAGCCTTAAGCGGGGCGAGACCCAGTACTTC. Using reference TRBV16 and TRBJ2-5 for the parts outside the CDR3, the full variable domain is GEEVAQTPKHLVRGEGQKAKLYCAPIKGHSYVFWYQQVLKNEFKFLISFQNENVFDETGMPKERFSAKCLPNSPCSLEIQATKLEDSAVYFCASSLKRGETQYFGPGTRLLVL.

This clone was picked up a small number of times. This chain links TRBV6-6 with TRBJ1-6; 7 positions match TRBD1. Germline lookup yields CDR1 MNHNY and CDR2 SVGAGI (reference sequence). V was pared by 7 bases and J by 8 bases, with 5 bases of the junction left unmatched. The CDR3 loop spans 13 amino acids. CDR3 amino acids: CASINRGDSPLHF. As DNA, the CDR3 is TGTGCCAGCATTAACAGGGGAGATTCACCCCTCCACTTT.

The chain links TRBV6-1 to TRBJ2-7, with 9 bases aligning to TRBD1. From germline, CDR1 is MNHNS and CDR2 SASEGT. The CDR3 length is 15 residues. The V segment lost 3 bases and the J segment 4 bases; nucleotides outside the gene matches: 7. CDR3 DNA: TGTGCCAGCAGTGAGAGAACAGGGGGCATATACGAGCAGTACGTC. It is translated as CASSERTGGIYEQYV.

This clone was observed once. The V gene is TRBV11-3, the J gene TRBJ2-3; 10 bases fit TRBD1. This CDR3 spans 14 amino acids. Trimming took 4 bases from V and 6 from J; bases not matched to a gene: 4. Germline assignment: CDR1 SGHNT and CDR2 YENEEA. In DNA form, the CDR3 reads TGTGCCAGCAGCTCCGGACAGGGGGTCGATACGCAGTATTTT. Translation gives CASSSGQGVDTQYF.

The CDR3 loop is CASSQDVTGRFSPLHF. The CDR3 region has the DNA TGCGCCAGCAGCCAAGATGTAACAGGGAGATTTTCACCCCTCCACTTT. V gene TRBV4-1 combines with J gene TRBJ1-6, with D maybe TRBD1 (6 bases). The CDR3 spans 16 residues. CDR1 is MGHRA and CDR2 is YSYEKL in the germline V gene. V lost 0 bases to trimming and J lost 9 bases, with 15 bases between them.

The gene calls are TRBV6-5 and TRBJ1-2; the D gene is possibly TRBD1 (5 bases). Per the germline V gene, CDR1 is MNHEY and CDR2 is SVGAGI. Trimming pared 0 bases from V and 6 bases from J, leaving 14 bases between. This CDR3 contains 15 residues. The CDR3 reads CASSYSMGGGNGYTF. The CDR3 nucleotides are TGTGCCAGCAGTTACTCGATGGGGGGAGGAAATGGCTACACCTTC.

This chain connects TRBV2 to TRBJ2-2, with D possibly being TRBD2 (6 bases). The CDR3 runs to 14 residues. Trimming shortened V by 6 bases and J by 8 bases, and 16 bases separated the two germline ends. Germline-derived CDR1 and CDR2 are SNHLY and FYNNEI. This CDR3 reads CASRKTEGLGELFF. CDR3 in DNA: TGTGCCAGCAGAAAGACGGAGGGCTTAGGGGAGCTGTTTTTT.

The CDR3 here is CASSQDRGRRDTQYF. In DNA form, the CDR3 reads TGTGCCAGCAGCCAGGACAGGGGGCGCAGAGATACGCAGTATTTT. The V call is TRBV11-1, the J call TRBJ2-3; 11 nucleotides align to TRBD1. The CDR3 runs to 15 residues. After removal of 5 bases from V and 5 bases from J, the junction contained 6 bases not matched to a gene. Germline-derived CDR1 and CDR2 are SGHAT and FQDESV (reference sequence).

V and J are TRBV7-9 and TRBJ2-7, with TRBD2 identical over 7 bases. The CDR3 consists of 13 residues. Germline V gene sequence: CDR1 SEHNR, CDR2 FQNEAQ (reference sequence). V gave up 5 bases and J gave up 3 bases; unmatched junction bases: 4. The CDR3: CASSPGGNYEQYF. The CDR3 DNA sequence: TGTGCCAGCAGCCCCGGGGGGAACTACGAGCAGTACTTC.

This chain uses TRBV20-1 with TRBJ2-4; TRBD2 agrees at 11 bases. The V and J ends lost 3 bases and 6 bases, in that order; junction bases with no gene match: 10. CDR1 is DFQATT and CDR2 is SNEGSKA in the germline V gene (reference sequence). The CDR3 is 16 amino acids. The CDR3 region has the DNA TGCAGTGCTAGTTTTAGCGGGGGGGCCGTAGGAAACATTCAGTACTTC. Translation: CSASFSGGAVGNIQYF.

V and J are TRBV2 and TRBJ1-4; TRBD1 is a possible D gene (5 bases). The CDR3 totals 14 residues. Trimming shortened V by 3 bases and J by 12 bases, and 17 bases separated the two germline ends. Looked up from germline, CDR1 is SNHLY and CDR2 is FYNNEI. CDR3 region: CASSDPRGGRELFF. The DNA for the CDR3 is TGTGCCAGCAGTGACCCTCGGGGGGGTCGGGAACTGTTTTTT.

CDR3 loop: CASSPVTVNYGYTF. The CDR3 DNA sequence: TGTGCCAGCAGCCCTGTGACAGTCAACTATGGCTACACCTTC. V is TRBV3-1 (or the pseudogene TRBV3-2) and J is TRBJ1-2; a weak D match, TRBD1 (5 bases). Germline CDR1 LGHDT, CDR2 YNNKEL (reference sequence). The CDR3 has 14 amino acids. Deletions cut 4 bases from V and 2 bases from J, with 11 bases between.

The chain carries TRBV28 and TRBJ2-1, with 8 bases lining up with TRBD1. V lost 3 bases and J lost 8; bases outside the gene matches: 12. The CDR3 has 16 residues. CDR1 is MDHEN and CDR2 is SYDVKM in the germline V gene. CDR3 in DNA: TGTGCCAGCAGTTTTCAGGGGGCGCCCCCTTTCGATGAGCAGTTCTTC. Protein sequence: CASSFQGAPPFDEQFF.

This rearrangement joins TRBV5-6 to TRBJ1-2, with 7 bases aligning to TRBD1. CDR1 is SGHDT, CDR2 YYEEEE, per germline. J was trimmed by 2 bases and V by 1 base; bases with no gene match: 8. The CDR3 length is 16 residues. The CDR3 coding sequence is TGTGCCAGCAGCTTGACCGGGACAGCCACCAACTATGGCTACACCTTC. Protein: CASSLTGTATNYGYTF.

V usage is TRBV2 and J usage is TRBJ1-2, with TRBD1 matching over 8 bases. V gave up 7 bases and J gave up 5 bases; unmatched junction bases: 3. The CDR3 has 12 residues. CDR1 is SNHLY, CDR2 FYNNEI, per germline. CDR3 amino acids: CASIRQGYGYTF. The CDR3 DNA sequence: TGTGCCAGCATTCGACAGGGGTATGGCTACACCTTC.

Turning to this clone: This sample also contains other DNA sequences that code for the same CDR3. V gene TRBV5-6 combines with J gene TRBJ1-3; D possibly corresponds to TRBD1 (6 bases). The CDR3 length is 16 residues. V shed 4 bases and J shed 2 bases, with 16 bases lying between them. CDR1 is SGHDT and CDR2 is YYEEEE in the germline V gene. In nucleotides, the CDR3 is TGTGCCAGCAGCCGTCCGACAGGTTTTACTGGAAACACCATATATTTT. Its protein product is CASSRPTGFTGNTIYF.

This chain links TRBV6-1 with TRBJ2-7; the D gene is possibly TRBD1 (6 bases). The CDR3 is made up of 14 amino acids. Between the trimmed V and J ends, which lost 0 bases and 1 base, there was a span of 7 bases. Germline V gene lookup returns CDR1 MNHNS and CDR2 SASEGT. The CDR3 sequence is CASSEATGSYEQYV. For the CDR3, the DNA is TGTGCCAGCAGTGAAGCAACAGGGTCCTACGAGCAGTACGTC.

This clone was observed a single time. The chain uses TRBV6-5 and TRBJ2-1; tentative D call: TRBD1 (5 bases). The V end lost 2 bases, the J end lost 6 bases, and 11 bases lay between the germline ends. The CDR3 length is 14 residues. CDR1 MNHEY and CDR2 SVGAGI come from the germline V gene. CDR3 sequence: CASSYAGIPNEQFF. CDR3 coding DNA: TGTGCCAGCAGTTACGCAGGGATTCCCAATGAGCAGTTCTTC.

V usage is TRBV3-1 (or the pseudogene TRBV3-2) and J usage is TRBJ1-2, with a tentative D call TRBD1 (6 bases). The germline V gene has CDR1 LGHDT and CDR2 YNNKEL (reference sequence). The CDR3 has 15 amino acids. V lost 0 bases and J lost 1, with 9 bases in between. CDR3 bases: TGTGCCAGCAGCCAAGATCTACAGGGTAACTATGGCTACACCTTC. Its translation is CASSQDLQGNYGYTF.

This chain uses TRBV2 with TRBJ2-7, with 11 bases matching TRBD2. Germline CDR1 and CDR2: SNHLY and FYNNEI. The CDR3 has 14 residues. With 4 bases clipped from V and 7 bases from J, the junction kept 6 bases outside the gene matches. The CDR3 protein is CASSVAGGPREQYF. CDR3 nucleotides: TGTGCCAGCAGTGTAGCGGGGGGGCCTAGAGAGCAGTACTTC.

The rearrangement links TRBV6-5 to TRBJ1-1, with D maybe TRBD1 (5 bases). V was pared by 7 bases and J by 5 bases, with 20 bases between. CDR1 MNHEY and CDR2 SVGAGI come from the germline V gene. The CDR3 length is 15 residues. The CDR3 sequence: CASTWGGVRETEAFF. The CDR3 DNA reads TGTGCCAGCACCTGGGGGGGGGTGAGAGAGACTGAAGCTTTCTTT.

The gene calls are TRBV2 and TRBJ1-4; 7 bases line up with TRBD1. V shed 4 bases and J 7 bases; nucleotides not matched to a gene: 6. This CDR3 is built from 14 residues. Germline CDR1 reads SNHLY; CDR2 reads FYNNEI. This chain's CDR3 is CASSAEGAFEKLFF. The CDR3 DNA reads TGTGCCAGCAGTGCGGAGGGGGCTTTTGAAAAACTGTTTTTT.

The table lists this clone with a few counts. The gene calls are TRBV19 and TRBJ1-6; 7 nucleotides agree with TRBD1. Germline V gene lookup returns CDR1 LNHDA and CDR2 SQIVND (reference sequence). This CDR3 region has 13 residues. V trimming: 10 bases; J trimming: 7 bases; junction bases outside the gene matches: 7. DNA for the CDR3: TGTGCCACCCGACAGGGCGGGAATTCACCCCTCCACTTT. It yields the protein CATRQGGNSPLHF.

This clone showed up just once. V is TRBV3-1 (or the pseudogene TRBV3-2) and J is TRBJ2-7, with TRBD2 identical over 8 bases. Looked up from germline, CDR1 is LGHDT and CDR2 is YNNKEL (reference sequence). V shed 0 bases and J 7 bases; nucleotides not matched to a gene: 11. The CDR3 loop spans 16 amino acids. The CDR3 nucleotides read TGTGCCAGCAGCCAAGATGGGCTAGCGGGTCTGGGGGAGCAGTACTTC. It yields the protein CASSQDGLAGLGEQYF.

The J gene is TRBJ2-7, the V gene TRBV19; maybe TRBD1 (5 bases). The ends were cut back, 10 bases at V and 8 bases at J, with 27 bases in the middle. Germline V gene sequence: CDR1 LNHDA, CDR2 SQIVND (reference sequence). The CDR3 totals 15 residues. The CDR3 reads CATHRRAGNCRKQYV. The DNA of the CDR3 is TGTGCCACCCATCGAAGGGCAGGGAACTGCCGAAAGCAGTACGTC.